This T cell receptor (beta chain) was identified in a study of memory CD4+ T cells and cytomegalovirus serostatus. The study's findings and limits: Suggested: most of the CMV-linked TCR signature lies in CD4+ memory cells. CD4+ memory repertoires contained about 40% of the roughly 160 reported CMV TCRbeta sequences.

Profiling relied on immunoSEQ multiplex PCR, and the TCRdb table lists in-frame clones only, not all of them. The sample comprises tens of thousands of clones, around 72% of which are singletons, and 0.68% rests with the top ten. The CDR3 runs to 13 residues. The germline V gene has CDR1 GTSNPN and CDR2 SVGIG (reference sequence). V lost 2 bases and J lost 5, with 12 bases in between. Single viable CD3+CD4+CD8-CD45RO+ cells were sorted as the memory CD4+ T cells. Worth noting for this clone: The target antigen is unknown.

The sample consisted of memory CD4+ T cells from blood. The clonotype originates from an adult in good health and CMV-seronegative. The rearrangement joins TRBV30 to TRBJ1-2, with D maybe TRBD1 (5 bases). CDR3 in amino acids: CAWSLQGAYGYTF. The CDR3 bases are TGTGCCTGGAGTCTTCAGGGCGCGTATGGCTACACCTTC.